Listed here is a single T cell receptor (beta chain). Its recognized antigen is unknown. No much larger clone exists at a distance of one base, and base qualities are not known. For deep sequencing, PBMC libraries mostly used approximately 500 ng of input genomic DNA, with six replicates for each sample. TCRbeta libraries were prepared with the immunoSEQ hsTCRbeta kit according to the manufacturer's instructions. The finished libraries were brought together in one pool at approximately 3 nM, which was then read using an Illumina NovaSeq 6000 S4 flow cell. In the authors' own workflow: The immunoSEQ Analyzer was used for raw data preprocessing and quality control. The analysis was restricted to productive rearrangements, with each unique CDR3 amino acid sequence defining a clonotype. Repertoire clonality was estimated as the Gini-Simpson index, which was computed with the R package tcR. Gini indices were compared with Student's t test, and associations with tumor size change were assessed by Pearson correlation. TCRdb mirrors the immuneACCESS table, restricted to in-frame sequences. Some clones are absent from its copies; in checked studies, under half trace to an unresolved V gene, and the reason for the others is unknown. That table gives V, J and clone size, and the DNA gave D and trimming. This sample comprises just over 14,000 clones, about 70% of them detected only once. 3% of the sample is held by the ten biggest clonotypes.

CDR1 MNHEY and CDR2 SMNVEV are derived from the germline V gene (reference sequence). The CDR3 goes from the cysteine to the phenylalanine over 14 residues. Kept here is only the CDR3 DNA, which spans 42 bases and is read in frame from base 1. Trimming removed 5 bases from V and 4 bases from J; the gene matches leave 5 bases unexplained. This sample's time point label indicates: before neoadjuvant nivolumab. The patients had newly diagnosed stage II-IVA oral cavity squamous cell carcinoma and had not received any prior systemic or radiation treatment. The cohort was composed of patients with HPV-negative, locally advanced oral cavity squamous cell carcinoma. Peripheral blood mononuclear cells were analyzed directly and were not maintained or expanded in culture. Samples were obtained from a longitudinal correlative study of a single-arm phase II trial of neoadjuvant nivolumab in oral cavity squamous cell carcinoma. Genomic DNA-based TCRbeta sequencing was performed on subject-matched pre- and post-treatment PBMCs and tumors from three responders and three non-responders. Peripheral blood mononuclear cells were drawn once before nivolumab treatment and a second time after treatment, when surgery took place. Genomic DNA was isolated from PBMCs using the Maxwell RSC DNA from Cells kit.

This sample stems from a study of neoadjuvant anti-PD-1 for oral cavity cancer (dated by TCRdb to the early 2020s). About the study as a whole: Before undergoing curative-intent surgical resection, most patients got three to four biweekly nivolumab doses at 3 mg/kg. For patients who did not progress, a fourth nivolumab dose was given around day 43, followed by definitive surgical resection on days 50-56. Under RECIST 1.1, a patient counted as a responder if showing complete response, partial response or stable disease, and as a non-responder if showing progression. A roughly 32% response rate was observed in the parent correlative cohort, in which around 12 patients were included.

Points the paper makes about the study in general: A higher pretreatment blood Treg/Th17 ratio correlated with both higher pretreatment blood TCRbeta clonality and lower post-treatment tumor TCRbeta clonality. Only a few patients per response group were included in the TCR analyses, and the authors called for validation in larger cohorts. After neoadjuvant nivolumab, non-responders showed significantly higher T cell clonality (Gini index) in PBMCs than responders did.

The rearranged segments are TRBV27 and TRBJ1-2, with 9 middle bases fitting TRBD1. The sequence derives from a person between 40 and 79 years old with oral cavity squamous cell carcinoma. Sequenced material: PBMCs, taken before nivolumab (anti-PD-1) treatment. The DNA sequence is as follows: TGTGCCAGCAGTACCCTGGGACAGGGCTATGGCTACACCTTC. Its coded protein is CASSTLGQGYGYTF.